The table lists the clone carrying this T cell receptor beta chain with many counts. What it binds is unknown. RNA transcripts yielded amplified TCR beta CDR3 regions. The TCR CDR3 was amplified in a first-round RT-PCR using the HTBI primer set. TCRdb analysed the multiplex PCR reads with MiXCR anew, one entry per CDR3 protein. The table lists 600,000 to 800,000 distinct CDR3 sequences, approximately 36% of them singletons, with around 30% in the top ten. Clinical symptoms, serum thyroxine, TRAb, thyroid ultrasound and orbital computed tomography established diagnosis. Each 10 ml fresh peripheral blood draw supplied the PBMCs. The V end lost 4 bases, the J end lost 3 bases, and 11 bases lay between the germline ends. The CDR3 sequence is 15 residues long. CDR1 and CDR2 from the germline V gene are KGHDR and SFDVKD. This sample stems from a study of T cells in Graves' hyperthyroidism and ophthalmopathy.

Notes on the study in general: A model using 13 V-J features told ophthalmopathy apart from stable hyperthyroidism.

V is TRBV24-1 and J is TRBJ1-4; a weak D match, TRBD1 (5 bases). Input material: blood. The source of this sequence is a woman aged 40 to 50 with Graves' hyperthyroidism. DNA for the CDR3: TGTGCCACCAGTGAGTCGGGGCAGGCTAATGAAAAACTGTTTTTT. Amino acids: CATSESGQANEKLFF.